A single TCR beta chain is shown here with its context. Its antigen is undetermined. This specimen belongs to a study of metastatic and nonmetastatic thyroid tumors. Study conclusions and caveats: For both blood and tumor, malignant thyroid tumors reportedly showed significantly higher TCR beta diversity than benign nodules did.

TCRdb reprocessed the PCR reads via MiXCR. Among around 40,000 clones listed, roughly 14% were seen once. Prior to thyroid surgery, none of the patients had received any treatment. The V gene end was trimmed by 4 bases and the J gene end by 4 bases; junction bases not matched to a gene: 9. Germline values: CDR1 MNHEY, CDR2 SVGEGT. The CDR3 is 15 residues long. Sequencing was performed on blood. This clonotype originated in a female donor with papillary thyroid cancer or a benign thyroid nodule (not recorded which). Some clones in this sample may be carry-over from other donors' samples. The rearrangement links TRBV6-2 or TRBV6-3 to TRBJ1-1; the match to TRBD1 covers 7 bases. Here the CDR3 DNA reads TGTGCCAGCAGTTCACTGGACAGGTTGGGCACTGAAGCTTTCTTT. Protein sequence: CASSSLDRLGTEAFF.